Below are 23 T cell receptor beta chains sequenced from a single sample in a study of regulatory T cells in long-lasting Graves disease. The sample's time point: newly diagnosed GD, antithyroid drugs for less than 3 months. There was RNA extracted from PBMCs, and the TCR library was made from it. Building the TCR beta libraries relied on iRepertoire HTBI primers, and CDR3 regions underwent Arm-PCR. TCRdb reprocessed the multiplex PCR reads with MiXCR, giving one entry per CDR3 protein. The sample has 350,000 to 500,000 distinct CDR3 sequences; about 15% are singletons. This sample also belongs to another study, concerning T cells in Graves' hyperthyroidism and ophthalmopathy.

The starting material was peripheral blood mononuclear cells (PBMCs), obtained at new diagnosis, from a patient treated with antithyroid drugs. Every receptor here comes from a woman in her twenties or thirties with Graves disease.

This chain uses TRBV4-3 with TRBJ2-7; D not resolved. The V end lost 3 bases, the J end lost 0 bases, and 15 bases lay between the germline ends. In germline, CDR1 is LGHNA, CDR2 YSLEER. This CDR3 has 16 amino acids. The CDR3 loop is CASSQTADESSYEQYF. The DNA for the CDR3 is TGCGCCAGCAGCCAGACGGCAGACGAGAGCTCCTACGAGCAGTACTTC.

This clonotype was detected many times. This chain joins TRBV30 and TRBJ1-6; D uncertain. Germline values: CDR1 GTSNPN, CDR2 SVGIG (reference sequence). This CDR3 is 12 amino acids long. V shed 1 base and J shed 14 bases, with 12 bases lying between them. The CDR3 sequence is CAWSARGSTLHF. CDR3 DNA: TGTGCCTGGAGTGCGCGGGGATCGACCCTCCACTTT.

Many counts were recorded for this clonotype. This chain links TRBV20-1 with TRBJ2-3; the D gene is possibly TRBD1 (6 bases). This CDR3 has 15 amino acids. In germline, CDR1 is DFQATT, CDR2 SNEGSKA (reference sequence). The CDR3: CSAIEGGSGTDTQYF. The CDR3 bases are TGCAGCGCCATCGAAGGGGGTAGTGGCACAGATACGCAGTATTTT.

This clonotype has just a few counts. This chain joins TRBV6-1 and TRBJ2-1; 13 nucleotides align to TRBD2. The CDR3 sequence is 16 residues long. CDR1 is MNHNS and CDR2 is SASEGT in the germline V gene. With 5 bases clipped from V and 9 bases from J, the junction kept 10 bases outside the gene matches. The CDR3 is CASSSNGLAGDVEQFF. The CDR3 nucleotides read TGTGCCAGCAGTAGCAACGGACTAGCGGGAGACGTTGAGCAGTTCTTC.

In this sample, this clonotype turned up many times. The J gene is TRBJ2-2, the V gene TRBV20-1; the D is unclear. The CDR3 extends over 13 amino acids. Germline CDR1 DFQATT, CDR2 SNEGSKA (reference sequence). Trimming removed 0 bases from V and 8 bases from J, with 10 bases in between. CDR3: CSAREIIRGELFF. CDR3 in DNA: TGCAGTGCTAGAGAAATCATCAGAGGGGAGCTGTTTTTT.

This clonotype was detected many times. This chain links TRBV2 with TRBJ2-7; TRBD1 aligns across 8 bases. This CDR3 is built from 16 residues. V was clipped by 8 bases and J by 2 bases; unmatched bases: 14. Per germline, CDR1 SNHLY and CDR2 FYNNEI. CDR3 loop: CASQPGQAMLTYEQYF. CDR3 DNA sequence: TGTGCCAGCCAACCGGGACAGGCGATGTTAACCTACGAGCAGTACTTC. Full variable domain (rest looked up from reference TRBV2 and TRBJ2-7): EPEVTQTPSHQVTQMGQEVILRCVPISNHLYFYWYRQILGQKVEFLVSFYNNEISEKSEIFDDQFSVERPDGSNFTLKIRSTKLEDSAMYFCASQPGQAMLTYEQYFGPGTRLTVT.

This clonotype was found many times. The DNA of the CDR3 is TGTGCCAGCAGCCCAGTGGGGTCCCAAGAGACCCAGTACTTC. This encodes CASSPVGSQETQYF. This chain links TRBV7-3 with TRBJ2-5, with D unclear. Germline V lookup: CDR1 SGHTA, CDR2 FQGTGA. This CDR3 spans 14 amino acids. V shed 5 bases and J shed 1 base, with 11 bases lying between them.

This clonotype was picked up many times. The chain uses TRBV7-3 and TRBJ1-1; a possible D gene is TRBD1 (6 bases). The ends were cut back, 1 base at V and 4 bases at J, with 16 bases in the middle. The CDR3 runs 16 residues. From germline, CDR1 is SGHTA and CDR2 FQGTGA. The CDR3 bases are TGTGCCAGCAGCTTAAAGGGACACCCCGGGGGCACTGAAGCTTTCTTT. Its translation: CASSLKGHPGGTEAFF.

This clonotype was seen only a few times. The chain is built from TRBV7-6 and TRBJ2-5; TRBD1 matches at 10 bases. Germline V gene data show CDR1 as SGHVS and CDR2 as FNYEAQ. The length of the CDR3 is 15 residues. V lost 6 bases, J lost 4 bases, and 8 bases stayed unmatched. In DNA, the CDR3 is TGTGCCAGCAGGACGTCCCGGGACAGGGGAGAGACCCAGTACTTC. It codes for CASRTSRDRGETQYF.

This clonotype turned up a few times. The chain combines TRBV11-2 with TRBJ2-1, with 9 bases aligning to TRBD2. The CDR3 consists of 16 residues. The ends lost 1 base at V and 2 bases at J; junction bases unmatched: 3. Germline V gene sequence: CDR1 SGHAT, CDR2 FQNNGV. The CDR3 DNA reads TGTGCCAGCAGCTTAGTTCTAGCGGGACCCTACAATGAGCAGTTCTTC. Its translation is CASSLVLAGPYNEQFF.

This clonotype showed up many times. V and J are TRBV18 and TRBJ1-2; TRBD1 matches 8 bases. V shed 3 bases and J 8 bases; nucleotides not matched to a gene: 2. Looked up from germline, CDR1 is KGHSH and CDR2 is LQKENI. There are 12 residues in the CDR3. The CDR3 nucleotides are TGTGCCAGCTCACCGGACAGGGTAGGCTACACCTTC. Its translation: CASSPDRVGYTF.

The chain joins TRBV15 to TRBJ2-3; D tentatively fits TRBD1 or TRBD2 (5 bases each). The CDR3 spans 14 residues. V was clipped by 3 bases and J by 6 bases, with 13 bases between them. The germline V gene has CDR1 LNHNV and CDR2 YYDKDF (reference sequence). The CDR3 DNA sequence: TGTGCCACCAGCAGGGGTCCCGGGGCCGATACGCAGTATTTT. Translation: CATSRGPGADTQYF.

The J gene is TRBJ2-5, the V gene TRBV20-1, with D unresolved. The germline gives CDR1 DFQATT, CDR2 SNEGSKA (reference sequence). V was clipped by 6 bases and J by 8 bases, with 19 bases between them. CDR3 length: 13 amino acids. The CDR3 spells CSAMDPSLYTQYF. CDR3 nucleotides: TGCAGTGCCATGGACCCCAGTCTGTACACCCAGTACTTC.

CDR3 region: CASSPLEARRGLQETQYF. The CDR3 coding sequence is TGTGCCAGCTCACCGTTAGAGGCCAGGCGGGGGTTACAAGAGACCCAGTACTTC. The chain combines TRBV18 with TRBJ2-1; 7 bases map to TRBD2. The J call may not be correct, given that the DNA end is closer to TRBJ2-5. Looked up from germline, CDR1 is KGHSH and CDR2 is LQKENI. There are 18 residues in the CDR3.

This clonotype has a count of ten or more. This rearrangement joins TRBV27 to TRBJ2-5; 10 bases fit TRBD1. This CDR3 comprises 15 residues. The germline V gene has CDR1 MNHEY and CDR2 SMNVEV (reference sequence). The ends lost 5 bases at V and 1 base at J; junction bases unmatched: 4. CDR3 DNA: TGTGCCAGCAGTCCCGGGACAGGGGTCCAAGAGACCCAGTACTTC. The encoded protein is CASSPGTGVQETQYF.

Ten or more counts support this clonotype. This chain links TRBV20-1 with TRBJ1-2; D remains unclear. The germline V gene encodes CDR1 DFQATT and CDR2 SNEGSKA (reference sequence). The CDR3 totals 12 residues. Deletions cut 3 bases from V and 4 bases from J, with 9 bases between. The CDR3 nucleotides are TGCAGTGCTAGTGCGGTGGTCTATGGCTACACCTTC. Protein sequence: CSASAVVYGYTF.

This clonotype came up many times. This chain links TRBV28 with TRBJ1-5, with TRBD1 matching over 10 bases. This CDR3 is built from 15 residues. Germline CDR1 reads MDHEN; CDR2 reads SYDVKM. After removal of 6 bases from V and 4 bases from J, the junction contained 6 bases not matched to a gene. The CDR3 coding sequence is TGTGCCAGCAGCCTGACAGGGGGCAATAATCAGCCCCAGCATTTT. Translated: CASSLTGGNNQPQHF.

This clonotype was seen ten or more times. This sequence joins TRBV9 and TRBJ2-5, with 11 positions matching TRBD2. Germline loops: CDR1 SGDLS, CDR2 YYNGEE. Losses at the gene ends were 3 bases for V and 1 base for J; bases not matched to a gene: 8. The CDR3 runs to 17 residues. Here the CDR3 DNA reads TGTGCCAGCAGCGCCGGGACTAGCGGCGGGCTCCAAGAGACCCAGTACTTC. It codes for CASSAGTSGGLQETQYF.

This clonotype showed up many times. The genes are TRBV12-3 or TRBV12-4 and TRBJ1-1; tentatively, D is TRBD1 (6 bases). The CDR3 totals 12 residues. V dropped 5 bases and J dropped 8 bases, with 12 bases sitting between them. CDR3 bases: TGTGCCAGCAGTCCTAATAGGGGGGAAGCTTTCTTT. Translated: CASSPNRGEAFF.

As regards this clonotype: With only one base between it and a far larger clone, this is likely a read error. The genes are TRBV7-2 and TRBJ2-3; D is unclear. V shed 3 bases and J shed 5 bases, with 6 bases lying between them. The germline gives CDR1 SGHTA, CDR2 FQGNSA. The CDR3 loop spans 12 amino acids. The CDR3 spells CASSFGQDTQYF. In nucleotides, the CDR3 is TGTGCCAGCAGCTTTGGGCAAGATACGCAGTATTTT. The full variable domain, rest sourced from reference TRBV7-2 and TRBJ2-3, is GAGVSQSPSNKVTEKGKDVELRCDPISGHTALYWYRQSLGQGLEFLIYFQGNSAPDKSGLPSDRFSAERTGGSVSTLTIQRTQQEDSAVYLCASSFGQDTQYFGPGTRLTVL.

This clonotype was observed a few times. The rearrangement uses TRBV12-3 or TRBV12-4 and TRBJ1-3; no firm D call. This CDR3 contains 15 residues. V lost 3 bases to trimming and J lost 5 bases, with 14 bases between them. This chain's CDR3 is CASSFPGSRRNTIYF. In DNA form, the CDR3 reads TGTGCCAGCAGTTTCCCGGGATCAAGACGAAACACCATATATTTT.

This clonotype showed up many times. The rearrangement uses TRBV19 and TRBJ1-2; 9 bases map to TRBD1. The CDR3 loop spans 17 amino acids. Germline V gives CDR1 LNHDA, CDR2 SQIVND (reference sequence). The J segment lost 0 bases and the V segment lost 4 bases, leaving 9 bases of the junction unmatched. As DNA, the CDR3 is TGTGCCAGTAGTACGGGACAGGGTCCCGAAGCTAACTATGGCTACACCTTC. This codes for CASSTGQGPEANYGYTF.

This clonotype has just a few counts. A much larger clone is a single base away; this may be a read error. The chain joins TRBV12-3 or TRBV12-4 to TRBJ2-1; TRBD2 aligns across 13 bases. The V gene end was trimmed by 7 bases and the J gene end by 10 bases; junction bases not matched to a gene: 10. This CDR3 is 15 amino acids long. The CDR3: CASNWGLAGPYEQFF. DNA of the CDR3: TGTGCCAGCAATTGGGGACTAGCGGGGCCCTACGAGCAGTTCTTC.